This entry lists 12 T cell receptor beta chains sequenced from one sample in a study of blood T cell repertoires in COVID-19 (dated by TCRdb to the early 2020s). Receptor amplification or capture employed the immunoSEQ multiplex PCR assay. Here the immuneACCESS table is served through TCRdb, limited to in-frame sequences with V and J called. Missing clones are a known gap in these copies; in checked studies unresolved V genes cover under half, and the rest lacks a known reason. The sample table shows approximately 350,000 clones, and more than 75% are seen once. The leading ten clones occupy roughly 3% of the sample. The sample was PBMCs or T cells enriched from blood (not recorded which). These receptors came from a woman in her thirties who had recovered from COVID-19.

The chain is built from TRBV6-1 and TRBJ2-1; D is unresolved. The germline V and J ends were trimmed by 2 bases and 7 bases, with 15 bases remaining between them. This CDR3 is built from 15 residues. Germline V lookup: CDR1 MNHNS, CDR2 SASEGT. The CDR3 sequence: CASSEIMTIANEQFF. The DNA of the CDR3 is TGTGCCAGCAGTGAAATTATGACCATAGCAAATGAGCAGTTCTTC.

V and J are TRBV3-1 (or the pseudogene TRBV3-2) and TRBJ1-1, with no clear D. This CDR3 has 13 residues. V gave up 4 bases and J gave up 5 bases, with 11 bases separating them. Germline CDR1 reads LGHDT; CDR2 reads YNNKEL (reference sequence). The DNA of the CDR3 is TGTGCCAGCAGCCCAGGCGGGGAGACTGAAGCTTTCTTT. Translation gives CASSPGGETEAFF.

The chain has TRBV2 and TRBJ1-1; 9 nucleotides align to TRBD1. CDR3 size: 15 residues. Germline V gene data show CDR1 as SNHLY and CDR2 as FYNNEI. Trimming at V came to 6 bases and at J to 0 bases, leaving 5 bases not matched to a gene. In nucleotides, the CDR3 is TGTGCCAGCAGCGAACAGGGGGCCTTGAACACTGAAGCTTTCTTT. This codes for CASSEQGALNTEAFF.

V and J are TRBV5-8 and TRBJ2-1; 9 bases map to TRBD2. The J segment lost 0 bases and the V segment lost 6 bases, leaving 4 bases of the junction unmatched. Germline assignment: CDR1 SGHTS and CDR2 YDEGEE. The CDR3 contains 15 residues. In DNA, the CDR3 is TGTGCCAGCACCCTAGCGGGGAGCTCCTACAATGAGCAGTTCTTC. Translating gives CASTLAGSSYNEQFF.

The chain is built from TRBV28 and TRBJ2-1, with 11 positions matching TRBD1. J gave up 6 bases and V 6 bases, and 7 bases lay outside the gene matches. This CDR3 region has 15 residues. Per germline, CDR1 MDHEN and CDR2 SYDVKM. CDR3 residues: CASSSGTGGFNEQFF. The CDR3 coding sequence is TGTGCCAGCAGCTCCGGGACAGGGGGTTTCAATGAGCAGTTCTTC.

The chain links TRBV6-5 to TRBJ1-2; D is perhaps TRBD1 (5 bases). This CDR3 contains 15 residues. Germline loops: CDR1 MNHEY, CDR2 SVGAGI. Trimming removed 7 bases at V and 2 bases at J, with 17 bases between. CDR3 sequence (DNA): TGTGCCAGCACCCCTTGGGACGGACTAAACTATGGCTACACCTTC. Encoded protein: CASTPWDGLNYGYTF.

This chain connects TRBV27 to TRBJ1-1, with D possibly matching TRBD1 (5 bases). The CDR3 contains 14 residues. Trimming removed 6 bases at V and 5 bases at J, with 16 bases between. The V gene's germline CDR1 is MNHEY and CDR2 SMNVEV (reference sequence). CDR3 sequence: CASRPQGMSTEAFF. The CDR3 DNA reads TGTGCCAGCAGACCCCAGGGAATGAGTACTGAAGCTTTCTTT.

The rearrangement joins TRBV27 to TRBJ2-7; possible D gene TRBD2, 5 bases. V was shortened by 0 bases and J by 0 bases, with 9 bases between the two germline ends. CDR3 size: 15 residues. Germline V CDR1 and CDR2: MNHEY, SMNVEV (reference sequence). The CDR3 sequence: CASSLSGGYSYEQYF. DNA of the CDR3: TGTGCCAGCAGTTTATCGGGCGGGTACTCCTACGAGCAGTACTTC.

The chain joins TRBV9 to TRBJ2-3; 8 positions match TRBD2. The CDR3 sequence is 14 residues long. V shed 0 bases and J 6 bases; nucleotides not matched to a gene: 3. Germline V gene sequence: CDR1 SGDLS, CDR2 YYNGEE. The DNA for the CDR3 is TGTGCCAGCAGCGTAGTCGGGAGGGGGGATACGCAGTATTTT. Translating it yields CASSVVGRGDTQYF.

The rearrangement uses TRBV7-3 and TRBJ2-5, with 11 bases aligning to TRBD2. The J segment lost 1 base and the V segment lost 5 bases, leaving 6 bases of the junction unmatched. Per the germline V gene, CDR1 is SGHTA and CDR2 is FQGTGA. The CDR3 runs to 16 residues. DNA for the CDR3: TGTGCCAGCAGCCGTGGGACTAGCGGACCCCAAGAGACCCAGTACTTC. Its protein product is CASSRGTSGPQETQYF.

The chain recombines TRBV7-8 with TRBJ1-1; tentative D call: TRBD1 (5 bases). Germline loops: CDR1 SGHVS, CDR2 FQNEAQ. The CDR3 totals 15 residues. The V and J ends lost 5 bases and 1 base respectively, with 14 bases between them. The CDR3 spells CASSKYGTQNTEAFF. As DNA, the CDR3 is TGTGCCAGCAGCAAATACGGGACTCAGAACACTGAAGCTTTCTTT.

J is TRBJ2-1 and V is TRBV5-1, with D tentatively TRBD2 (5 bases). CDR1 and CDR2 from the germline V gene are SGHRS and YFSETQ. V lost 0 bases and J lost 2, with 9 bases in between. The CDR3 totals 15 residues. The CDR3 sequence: CASSLAPTTYNEQFF. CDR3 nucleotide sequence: TGCGCCAGCAGCTTGGCTCCGACTACCTACAATGAGCAGTTCTTC.